These 23 T cell receptor beta chains were all obtained from the same sample, sequenced in a study of human T cells and chemical hapten exposure (dated by TCRdb to the early 2020s). Libraries were built with RACE. Sequencing was carried out with a NextSeq 500. The public reads were reanalyzed by TCRdb: fastp trimming at Q25, MiXCR alignment, in-frame beta chains only. Every entry covers one CDR3 protein and lists the most common genes and DNA from its rows. Within this sample are roughly 50,000 distinct CDR3 sequences, with 9.5% to 12% of them counted one time only. The top ten clonotypes cover around 1.8% of the sample. The sample's time point label, decoded: patch test 1, 2 weeks after DPC sensitization. The intended sense of this specimen's treatment or condition label: therapeutic diphenylcyclopropenone sensitization with weekly scalp DPC. Total RNA was isolated from unfractionated whole blood collected in Tempus Blood RNA tubes.

The material was whole blood, obtained in connection with sensitization to the hapten diphenylcyclopropenone (DPC). These receptors were taken from a woman aged 40 to 50 with alopecia areata. Some clones in this sample may be carry-over from other donors' samples.

The CDR3 reads CSAEREGTEAFF. CDR3 in DNA: TGCAGTGCCGAGCGAGAGGGAACTGAAGCTTTCTTT. The rearrangement joins TRBV20-1 to TRBJ1-1; D is undetermined. Germline loops: CDR1 DFQATT, CDR2 SNEGSKA (reference sequence). V was clipped by 6 bases and J by 5 bases, with 13 bases between them. The CDR3 extends over 12 amino acids.

The genes are TRBV5-1 and TRBJ1-2, with 7 bases matching TRBD1. From germline, CDR1 is SGHRS and CDR2 YFSETQ. The CDR3 has 14 residues. After removal of 4 bases from V and 7 bases from J, the junction contained 10 bases not matched to a gene. CDR3 nucleotides: TGCGCCAGCAGCCCCCGACAGGGAAGCGGTGGCTACACCTTC. This codes for CASSPRQGSGGYTF.

This clonotype has at least ten counts. This chain links TRBV10-3 with TRBJ2-2; a possible D gene is TRBD1 (5 bases). V was pared by 5 bases and J by 9 bases, with 16 bases between. CDR1 is ENHRY and CDR2 is SYGVKD in the germline V gene. This CDR3 region has 14 residues. CDR3 protein: CAISRERQSRELFF. The CDR3 DNA follows: TGTGCCATCAGTCGCGAGAGACAGTCACGGGAGCTGTTTTTT.

This chain links TRBV12-3 or TRBV12-4 with TRBJ1-2; D is possibly TRBD1 (6 bases). The CDR3 sequence is 13 residues long. V dropped 5 bases and J dropped 7 bases, with 14 bases sitting between them. CDR3 sequence (DNA): TGTGCCAGCAGTCCCCAGGGGCCAGGTGGCTACACCTTC. Protein product: CASSPQGPGGYTF.

The J gene is TRBJ2-1, the V gene TRBV7-8; 8 nucleotides match TRBD1. CDR3 size: 15 residues. Germline trimming cut 3 bases from V and 4 bases from J; bases unmatched to any gene: 5. Looked up from germline, CDR1 is SGHVS and CDR2 is FQNEAQ. CDR3 protein: CASSFQGAGYNEQFF. CDR3 in DNA: TGTGCCAGCAGCTTCCAGGGGGCGGGGTACAATGAGCAGTTCTTC. The variable domain in full, completed from reference TRBV7-8 and TRBJ2-1, reads GAGVSQSPRYKVAKRGQDVALRCDPISGHVSLFWYQQALGQGPEFLTYFQNEAQLDKSGLPSDRFFAERPEGSVSTLKIQRTQQEDSAVYLCASSFQGAGYNEQFFGPGTRLTVL.

This clonotype was observed a handful of times. The CDR3 loop reads CASSLGQVAEAFF. CDR3 nucleotides: TGCGCCAGCAGCCTCGGACAGGTCGCTGAAGCTTTCTTT. The V call is TRBV5-1, the J call TRBJ1-1; the match to TRBD1 covers 7 bases. In germline, CDR1 is SGHRS, CDR2 YFSETQ. With V trimmed by 4 bases and J by 6 bases, 6 bases remained unmatched. The CDR3 totals 13 residues.

This clonotype was seen a few times. The J gene is TRBJ1-5, the V gene TRBV19; 10 nucleotides line up with TRBD1. From germline, CDR1 is LNHDA and CDR2 SQIVND (reference sequence). The V and J ends lost 9 bases and 4 bases, in that order; junction bases with no gene match: 6. This CDR3 has 14 residues. The DNA for the CDR3 is TGTGCCAGGTTTGGGACAGGGGTTAATCAGCCCCAGCATTTT. Its translation is CARFGTGVNQPQHF.

V gene TRBV7-3 combines with J gene TRBJ2-1, with 7 bases fitting TRBD2. Germline values: CDR1 SGHTA, CDR2 FQGTGA. With V trimmed by 1 base and J by 6 bases, 6 bases remained unmatched. This CDR3 comprises 15 residues. CDR3 sequence: CASSLRAGEGNEQFF. In DNA form, the CDR3 reads TGTGCCAGCAGCTTAAGGGCGGGAGAGGGCAATGAGCAGTTCTTC.

The chain carries TRBV28 and TRBJ1-1; D uncertain. Germline V CDR1 and CDR2: MDHEN, SYDVKM. V lost 6 bases to trimming and J lost 0 bases, with 5 bases between them. This CDR3 is 12 amino acids long. The CDR3 coding sequence is TGTGCCAGCAGGCAGGTGAACACTGAAGCTTTCTTT. It specifies CASRQVNTEAFF. Variable domain in full (rest from reference TRBV28 and TRBJ1-1): DVKVTQSSRYLVKRTGEKVFLECVQDMDHENMFWYRQDPGLGLRLIYFSYDVKMKEKGDIPEGYSVSREKKERFSLILESASTNQTSMYLCASRQVNTEAFFGQGTRLTVV.

V and J are TRBV19 and TRBJ2-7, with 7 bases fitting TRBD1. V lost 4 bases, J lost 5 bases, and 8 bases stayed unmatched. The CDR3 extends over 14 amino acids. Germline V CDR1 and CDR2: LNHDA, SQIVND (reference sequence). The CDR3 DNA is TGTGCCAGTAGTAGAGAGGGGGCGACTCACGAGCAGTACTTC. Translating it yields CASSREGATHEQYF. Together with reference TRBV19 and TRBJ2-7, the CDR3 gives the full variable domain: DGGITQSPKYLFRKEGQNVTLSCEQNLNHDAMYWYRQDPGQGLRLIYYSQIVNDFQKGDIAEGYSVSREKKESFPLTVTSAQKNPTAFYLCASSREGATHEQYFGPGTRLTVT.

J is TRBJ2-3 and V is TRBV18; unclear D gene. CDR3 size: 11 residues. CDR1 is KGHSH and CDR2 is LQKENI in the germline V gene. Trimming shortened V by 3 bases and J by 6 bases, and 4 bases separated the two germline ends. CDR3 sequence: CASSPWDTQYF. The CDR3 DNA follows: TGTGCCAGCTCACCTTGGGATACGCAGTATTTT. Drawing the rest from reference TRBV18 and TRBJ2-3, the complete variable domain is NAGVMQNPRHLVRRRGQEARLRCSPMKGHSHVYWYRQLPEEGLKFMVYLQKENIIDESGMPKERFSAEFPKEGPSILRIQQVVRGDSAAYFCASSPWDTQYFGPGTRLTVL.

This clonotype was detected many times. The chain couples TRBV4-1 to TRBJ2-7; TRBD2 aligns across 9 bases. Germline CDR1 reads MGHRA; CDR2 reads YSYEKL. The CDR3 spans 15 residues. The trim removed 1 base at V and 3 bases at J, leaving 4 bases unmatched. CDR3 DNA: TGCGCCAGCAGCCAAGTTAGCGGGAGAGTCTACGAGCAGTACTTC. This codes for CASSQVSGRVYEQYF.

This clonotype has more than one count but fewer than ten. The chain employs TRBV11-2 and TRBJ2-6; D remains unclear. Trimming stripped 5 bases from V and 2 bases from J, with 13 bases between. CDR3 length: 16 amino acids. CDR1 SGHAT and CDR2 FQNNGV come from the germline V gene. The CDR3 DNA sequence: TGTGCCAGCAGCCAAGAGGCGTGGGCTGGGGCCAACGTCCTGACTTTC. It specifies CASSQEAWAGANVLTF.

This clonotype was observed at least ten times. The chain recombines TRBV6-2 or TRBV6-3 with TRBJ1-6; no clear D gene. V lost 3 bases, J lost 9 bases, and 9 bases lay in between. From germline, CDR1 is MNHEY and CDR2 SVGEGT. The CDR3 length is 13 residues. CDR3 DNA: TGTGCCAGCAGTTATTTCGGCCCTTCACCCCTCCACTTT. Translated: CASSYFGPSPLHF.

A word on this clonotype: Sequence at one end of the junction differs from germline and may be a read error. This chain joins TRBV2 and TRBJ1-2; possibly TRBD1 for D (5 bases). The germline gives CDR1 SNHLY, CDR2 FYNNEI. The CDR3 runs to 10 residues. Written as DNA, the CDR3 is TGTGTCAGCTCAAACCGGGACGGATTCTTC. Translation: CVSSNRDGFF.

This clonotype has a count of ten or more. The rearrangement uses TRBV10-3 and TRBJ1-1, with no clear D. Per germline, CDR1 ENHRY and CDR2 SYGVKD. This CDR3 is 12 amino acids long. The V end lost 10 bases, the J end lost 5 bases, and 14 bases lay between the germline ends. CDR3 nucleotide sequence: TGTGCCACCGGGCGGGGTGGGACTGAAGCTTTCTTT. Residues: CATGRGGTEAFF.

The CDR3 bases are TGTGCCAGCAGCCCGCCGGGACAGCTCACAGATACGCAGTATTTT. Translated: CASSPPGQLTDTQYF. The chain uses TRBV5-5 and TRBJ2-3; 7 nucleotides agree with TRBD1. V was clipped by 4 bases and J by 2 bases; unmatched bases: 7. There are 15 residues in the CDR3. The germline V gene encodes CDR1 SGHKS and CDR2 YYEKEE (reference sequence).

CDR3 region: CSADRGGAGELFF. The CDR3 nucleotides read TGCAGCGCTGACAGGGGAGGGGCCGGGGAGCTGTTTTTT. The chain combines TRBV29-1 with TRBJ2-2; perhaps TRBD1 as D (8 bases). This CDR3 is built from 13 residues. Trimming removed 7 bases from V and 6 bases from J, with 15 bases in between. Germline assignment: CDR1 SQVTM and CDR2 ANQGSEA.

The V gene is TRBV11-1, the J gene TRBJ2-3; the D gene is possibly TRBD1 (6 bases). CDR1 SGHAT and CDR2 FQDESV come from the germline V gene (reference sequence). V was shortened by 2 bases and J by 4 bases, with 13 bases between the two germline ends. The CDR3 has 15 residues. CDR3 bases: TGTGCCAGCAGCTTAATTCAACAGGGATCAGATACGCAGTATTTT. It specifies CASSLIQQGSDTQYF.

This clonotype was seen at least ten times. V is TRBV6-6 and J is TRBJ2-3; 9 bases match TRBD2. Germline V CDR1 and CDR2: MNHNY, SVGAGI (reference sequence). This CDR3 comprises 14 residues. Losses at the gene ends were 8 bases for V and 3 bases for J; bases not matched to a gene: 6. The CDR3, as DNA: TGTGCCAGCGGATTAGCGGGGGTTACAGATACGCAGTATTTT. Translated: CASGLAGVTDTQYF.

The sample holds many counts of this clonotype. The V call is TRBV12-3 or TRBV12-4, the J call TRBJ2-1; 9 bases line up with TRBD2. V shed 2 bases and J 4 bases; nucleotides not matched to a gene: 3. This CDR3 comprises 15 residues. This CDR3 is CASSLSAGGYNEQFF. The DNA for the CDR3 is TGTGCCAGCAGTTTATCGGCGGGGGGGTACAATGAGCAGTTCTTC.

This clonotype was observed at least ten times. The CDR3 protein is CASSQDRYQPQHF. The CDR3 region has the DNA TGCGCCAGCAGCCAAGATCGGTATCAGCCCCAGCATTTT. The V call is TRBV4-3, the J call TRBJ1-5, with no clear D. V was shortened by 0 bases and J by 5 bases, with 5 bases between the two germline ends. The germline gives CDR1 LGHNA, CDR2 YSLEER. This CDR3 is built from 13 residues.

This clonotype was observed many times. This chain connects TRBV18 to TRBJ2-2; no definite D call. This CDR3 has 14 residues. In germline, CDR1 is KGHSH, CDR2 LQKENI. V was pared by 6 bases and J by 0 bases, with 8 bases between. In nucleotides, the CDR3 is TGTGCCAGCTCCGGTGGACCGAACACCGGGGAGCTGTTTTTT. Translating it yields CASSGGPNTGELFF.